These 10 T cell receptor beta chains share one sample of origin, sequenced in a study of T cell changes during pregnancy in multiple sclerosis. Using immunoSEQ multiplex PCR, the repertoire was profiled, and TCRdb retains in-frame clones only, with some absent. The sample consists of roughly 41,000 clones, 89% of them appearing once. Sequenced material: CD4+ T cells from peripheral blood mononuclear cells, taken in the first trimester of pregnancy. The origin of the receptors is a female donor with multiple sclerosis, enrolled in a pregnancy study.

The rearrangement joins TRBV30 to TRBJ2-7; the D gene is possibly TRBD1 (6 bases). V dropped 2 bases and J dropped 0 bases, with 8 bases sitting between them. The CDR3 is 13 amino acids. Germline V lookup: CDR1 GTSNPN, CDR2 SVGIG (reference sequence). The CDR3 DNA is TGTGCCTGGAGTAAAGGGGGCTCCTACGAGCAGTACTTC. Translation gives CAWSKGGSYEQYF.

The rearrangement links TRBV10-2 to TRBJ1-1; 9 nucleotides line up with TRBD1. This CDR3 is 15 amino acids long. Trimming removed 4 bases from V and 4 bases from J; junction bases left unmatched: 7. Per germline, CDR1 WSHSY and CDR2 SAAADI. CDR3 DNA: TGCGCCAGCAGTGGAGAACAGGGGGCTGGCACTGAAGCTTTCTTT. Encoded protein: CASSGEQGAGTEAFF.

This chain joins TRBV5-8 and TRBJ2-1, with 7 nucleotides matching TRBD2. CDR1 and CDR2 (germline): SGHTS, YDEGEE. V shed 3 bases and J 4 bases; nucleotides not matched to a gene: 7. The CDR3 runs to 15 residues. CDR3 region: CASSSLGGPYNEQFF. The DNA of the CDR3 is TGTGCCAGCAGCTCGCTGGGAGGGCCGTACAATGAGCAGTTCTTC.

This clone was found once. This rearrangement joins TRBV6-5 to TRBJ1-2; TRBD1 matches 10 bases. The germline gives CDR1 MNHEY, CDR2 SVGAGI. V was pared by 5 bases and J by 8 bases, with 8 bases of the junction left unmatched. CDR3 length: 14 residues. The CDR3 DNA reads as TGTGCCAGCAGTGGCGACAGGGGGCGCGGGGGCTACACCTTC. This sequence encodes CASSGDRGRGGYTF.

This clone appeared once. The chain carries TRBV9 and TRBJ2-7; TRBD2 matches at 7 bases. Unmatched junction bases numbered 6, after V lost 0 bases and J lost 3 bases. Germline V CDR1 and CDR2: SGDLS, YYNGEE. This CDR3 is built from 15 residues. CDR3 amino acids: CASSVGAGRIYEQYF. The CDR3 bases are TGTGCCAGCAGCGTAGGAGCGGGGAGAATCTACGAGCAGTACTTC.

V gene TRBV5-1 combines with J gene TRBJ1-2, with 9 bases fitting TRBD1. The length of the CDR3 is 17 residues. Germline V lookup: CDR1 SGHRS, CDR2 YFSETQ. Trimming removed 0 bases from V and 4 bases from J; junction bases left unmatched: 10. The CDR3 loop is CASSLARGQGPRYGYTF. The CDR3 DNA reads as TGCGCCAGCAGCTTGGCCAGGGGACAGGGACCCCGCTATGGCTACACCTTC.

J is TRBJ2-3 and V is TRBV7-9; 8 bases map to TRBD1. CDR1 is SEHNR, CDR2 FQNEAQ, per germline (reference sequence). The CDR3 is 14 amino acids. J gave up 6 bases and V 8 bases, and 10 bases lay outside the gene matches. CDR3 protein: CASRRQGAWDTQYF. In nucleotides, the CDR3 is TGTGCCAGCCGGAGGCAGGGGGCATGGGATACGCAGTATTTT.

The chain is built from TRBV2 and TRBJ2-7, with 7 bases identical to TRBD1. The CDR3 extends over 13 amino acids. With V trimmed by 4 bases and J by 5 bases, 5 bases remained unmatched. CDR1 and CDR2 (germline): SNHLY, FYNNEI. The CDR3 region has the DNA TGTGCCAGCAGTGGACAGGGTATCCACGAGCAGTACTTC. Translated, it gives CASSGQGIHEQYF.

The chain carries TRBV7-8 and TRBJ1-4; tentatively, D is TRBD1 (6 bases). Trimming pared 2 bases from V and 7 bases from J, leaving 11 bases between. This CDR3 has 14 residues. Germline CDR1 is SGHVS and CDR2 is FQNEAQ. The CDR3 spells CASSLSGGGEKLFF. The CDR3 nucleotides read TGTGCCAGCAGCTTATCTGGGGGCGGTGAAAAACTGTTTTTT.

The chain couples TRBV30 to TRBJ2-7; TRBD1 matches 10 bases. The CDR3 sequence is 13 residues long. The V and J ends lost 3 bases and 7 bases, in that order; junction bases with no gene match: 6. Germline assignment: CDR1 GTSNPN and CDR2 SVGIG (reference sequence). Written as DNA, the CDR3 is TGTGCCTGGAGACCCGACAGGGGGCGAGAGCAGTACTTC. Translation: CAWRPDRGREQYF. The complete variable domain, with remaining parts taken from reference TRBV30 and TRBJ2-7, reads SQTIHQWPATLVQPVGSPLSLECTVEGTSNPNLYWYRQAAGRGLQLLFYSVGIGQISSEVPQNLSASRPQDRQFILSSKKLLLSDSGFYLCAWRPDRGREQYFGPGTRLTVT.